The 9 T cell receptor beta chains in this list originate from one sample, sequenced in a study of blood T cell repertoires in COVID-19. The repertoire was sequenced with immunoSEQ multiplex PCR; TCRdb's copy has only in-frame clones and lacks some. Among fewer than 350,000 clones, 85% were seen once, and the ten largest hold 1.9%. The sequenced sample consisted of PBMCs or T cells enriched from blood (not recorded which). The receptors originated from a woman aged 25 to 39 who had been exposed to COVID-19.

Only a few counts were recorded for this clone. CDR3 residues: CASSSGQADYEQYF. DNA for the CDR3: TGTGCCAGCAGCTCGGGACAGGCCGACTACGAGCAGTACTTC. V is TRBV5-6 and J is TRBJ2-7; 8 positions match TRBD1. V lost 3 bases to trimming and J lost 3 bases; unmatched junction nucleotides: 5. Germline CDR1 and CDR2: SGHDT and YYEEEE. The CDR3 loop spans 14 amino acids.

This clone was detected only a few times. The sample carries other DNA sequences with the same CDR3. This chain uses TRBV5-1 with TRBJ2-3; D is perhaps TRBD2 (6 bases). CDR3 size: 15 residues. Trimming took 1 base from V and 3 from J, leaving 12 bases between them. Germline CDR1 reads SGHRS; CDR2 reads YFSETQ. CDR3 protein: CASSLSRGGTDTQYF. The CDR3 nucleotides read TGCGCCAGCAGCTTGTCGCGGGGAGGAACAGATACGCAGTATTTT.

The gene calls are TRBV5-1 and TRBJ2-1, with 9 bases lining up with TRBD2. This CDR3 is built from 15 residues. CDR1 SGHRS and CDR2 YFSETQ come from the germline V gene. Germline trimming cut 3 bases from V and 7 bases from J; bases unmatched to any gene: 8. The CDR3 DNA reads TGCGCCAGCAGCTCTTTGGCGGGAGGGGGGAATGAGCAGTTCTTC. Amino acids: CASSSLAGGGNEQFF.

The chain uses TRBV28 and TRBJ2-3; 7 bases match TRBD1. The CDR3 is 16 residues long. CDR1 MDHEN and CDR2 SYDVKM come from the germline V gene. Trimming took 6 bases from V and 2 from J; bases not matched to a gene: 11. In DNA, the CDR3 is TGTGCCAGCAGAACCAGCGACAGGGCGCTCACAGATACGCAGTATTTT. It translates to CASRTSDRALTDTQYF.

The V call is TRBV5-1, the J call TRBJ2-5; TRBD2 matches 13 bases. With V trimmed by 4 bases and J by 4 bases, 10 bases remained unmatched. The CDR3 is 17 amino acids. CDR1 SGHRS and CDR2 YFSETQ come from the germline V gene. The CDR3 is CASSLGGTSGARETQYF. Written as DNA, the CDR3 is TGCGCCAGCAGCCTGGGCGGGACTAGCGGGGCACGAGAGACCCAGTACTTC. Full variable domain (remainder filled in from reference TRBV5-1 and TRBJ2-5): KAGVTQTPRYLIKTRGQQVTLSCSPISGHRSVSWYQQTPGQGLQFLFEYFSETQRNKGNFPGRFSGRQFSNSRSEMNVSTLELGDSALYLCASSLGGTSGARETQYFGPGTRLLVL.

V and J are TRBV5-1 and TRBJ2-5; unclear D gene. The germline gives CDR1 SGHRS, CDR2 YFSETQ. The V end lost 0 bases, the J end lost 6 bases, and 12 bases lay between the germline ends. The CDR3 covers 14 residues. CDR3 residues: CASSLELGEQTQYF. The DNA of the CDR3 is TGCGCCAGCAGCTTGGAGTTAGGAGAGCAGACCCAGTACTTC.

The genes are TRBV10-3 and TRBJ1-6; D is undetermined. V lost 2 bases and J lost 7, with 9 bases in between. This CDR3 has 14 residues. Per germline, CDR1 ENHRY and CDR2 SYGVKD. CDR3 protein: CAISETWANSPLHF. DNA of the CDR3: TGTGCCATCAGTGAGACATGGGCCAATTCACCCCTCCACTTT.

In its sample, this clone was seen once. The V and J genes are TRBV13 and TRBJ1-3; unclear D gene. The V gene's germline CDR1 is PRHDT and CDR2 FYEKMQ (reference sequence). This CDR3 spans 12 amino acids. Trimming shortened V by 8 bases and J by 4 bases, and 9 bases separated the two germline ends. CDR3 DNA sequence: TGTGCCAGCGGTAACTCCGGAAACACCATATATTTT. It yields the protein CASGNSGNTIYF. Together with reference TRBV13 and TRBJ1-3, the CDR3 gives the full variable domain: AAGVIQSPRHLIKEKRETATLKCYPIPRHDTVYWYQQGPGQDPQFLISFYEKMQSDKGSIPDRFSAQQFSDYHSELNMSSLELGDSALYFCASGNSGNTIYFGEGSWLTVV.

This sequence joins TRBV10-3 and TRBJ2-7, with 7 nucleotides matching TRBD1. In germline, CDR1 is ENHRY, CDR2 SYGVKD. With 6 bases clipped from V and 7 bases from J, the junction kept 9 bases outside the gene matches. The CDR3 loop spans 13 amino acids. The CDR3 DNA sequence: TGTGCCATCAGCCCAACAGGGGTGGGGGAGCAGTACTTC. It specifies CAISPTGVGEQYF.